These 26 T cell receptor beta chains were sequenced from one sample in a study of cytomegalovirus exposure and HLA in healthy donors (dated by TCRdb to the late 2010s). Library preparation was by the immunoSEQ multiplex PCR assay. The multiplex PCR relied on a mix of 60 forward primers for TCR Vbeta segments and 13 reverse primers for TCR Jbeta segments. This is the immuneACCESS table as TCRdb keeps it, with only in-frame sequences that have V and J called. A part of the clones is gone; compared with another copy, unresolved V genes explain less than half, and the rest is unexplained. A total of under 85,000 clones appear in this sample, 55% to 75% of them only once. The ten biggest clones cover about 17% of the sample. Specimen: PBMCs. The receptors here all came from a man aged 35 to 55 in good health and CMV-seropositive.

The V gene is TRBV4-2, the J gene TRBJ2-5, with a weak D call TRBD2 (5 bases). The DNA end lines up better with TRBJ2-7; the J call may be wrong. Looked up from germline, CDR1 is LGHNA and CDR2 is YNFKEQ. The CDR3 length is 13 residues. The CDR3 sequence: CASSQDLAYEQYF. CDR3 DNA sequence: TGTGCCAGCAGCCAAGATTTAGCGTACGAGCAGTACTTC.

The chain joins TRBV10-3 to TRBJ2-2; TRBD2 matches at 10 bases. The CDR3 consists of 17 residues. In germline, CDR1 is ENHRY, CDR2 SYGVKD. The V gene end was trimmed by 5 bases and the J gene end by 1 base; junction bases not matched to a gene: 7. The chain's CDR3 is CAISLAGGYLNTGELFF. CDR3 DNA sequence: TGTGCCATCAGTTTAGCGGGGGGTTACCTGAACACCGGGGAGCTGTTTTTT.

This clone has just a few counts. The CDR3 sequence is CASSPQGYNYGYTF. In DNA, the CDR3 is TGTGCCAGCAGCCCTCAGGGGTACAACTATGGCTACACCTTC. The V gene is TRBV7-2, the J gene TRBJ1-2, with a weak D call TRBD1 (6 bases). V dropped 5 bases and J dropped 2 bases, with 12 bases sitting between them. The CDR3 runs 14 residues. Germline V CDR1 and CDR2: SGHTA, FQGNSA.

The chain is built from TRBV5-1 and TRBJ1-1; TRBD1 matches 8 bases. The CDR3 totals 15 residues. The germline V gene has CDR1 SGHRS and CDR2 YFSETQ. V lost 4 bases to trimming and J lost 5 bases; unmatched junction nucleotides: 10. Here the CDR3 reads CASSLYRDRGTEAFF. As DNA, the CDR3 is TGCGCCAGCAGCCTATACCGTGACAGGGGTACTGAAGCTTTCTTT. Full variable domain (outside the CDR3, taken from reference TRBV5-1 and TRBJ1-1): KAGVTQTPRYLIKTRGQQVTLSCSPISGHRSVSWYQQTPGQGLQFLFEYFSETQRNKGNFPGRFSGRQFSNSRSEMNVSTLELGDSALYLCASSLYRDRGTEAFFGQGTRLTVV.

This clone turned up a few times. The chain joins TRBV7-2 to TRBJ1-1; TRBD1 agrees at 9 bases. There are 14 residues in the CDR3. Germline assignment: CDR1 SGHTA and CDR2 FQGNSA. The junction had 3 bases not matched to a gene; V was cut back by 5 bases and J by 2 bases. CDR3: CASSQQGANTEAFF. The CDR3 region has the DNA TGTGCCAGCAGCCAACAGGGGGCTAACACTGAAGCTTTCTTT. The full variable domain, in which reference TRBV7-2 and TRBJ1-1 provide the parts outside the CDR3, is GAGVSQSPSNKVTEKGKDVELRCDPISGHTALYWYRQSLGQGLEFLIYFQGNSAPDKSGLPSDRFSAERTGGSVSTLTIQRTQQEDSAVYLCASSQQGANTEAFFGQGTRLTVV.

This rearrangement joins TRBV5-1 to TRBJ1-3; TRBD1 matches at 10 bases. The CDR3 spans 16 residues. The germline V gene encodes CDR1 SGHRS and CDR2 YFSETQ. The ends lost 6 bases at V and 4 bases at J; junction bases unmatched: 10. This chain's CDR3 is CASTYSTGGVGNTIYF. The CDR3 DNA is TGCGCCAGCACATATTCGACAGGGGGCGTCGGAAACACCATATATTTT.

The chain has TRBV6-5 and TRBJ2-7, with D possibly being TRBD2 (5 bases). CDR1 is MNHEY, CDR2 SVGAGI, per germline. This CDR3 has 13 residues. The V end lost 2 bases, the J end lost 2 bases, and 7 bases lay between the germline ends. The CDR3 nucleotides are TGTGCCAGCAGTTACGACTATGCCTACGAGCAGTACTTC. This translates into CASSYDYAYEQYF.

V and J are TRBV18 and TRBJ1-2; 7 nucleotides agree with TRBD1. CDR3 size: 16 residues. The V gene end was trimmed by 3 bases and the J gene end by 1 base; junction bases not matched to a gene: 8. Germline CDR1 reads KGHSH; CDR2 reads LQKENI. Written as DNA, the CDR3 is TGTGCCAGCTCACCTATCCCGGGACAGCTTAACTATGGCTACACCTTC. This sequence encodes CASSPIPGQLNYGYTF.

The CDR3 here is CASGSRHEQFF. The CDR3 region has the DNA TGTGCCAGCGGGAGCCGGCATGAGCAGTTCTTC. This chain joins TRBV14 and TRBJ2-1, with TRBD2 as a possible D gene (5 bases). Germline V gene lookup returns CDR1 SGHDN and CDR2 FVKESK. Trimming shortened V by 8 bases and J by 8 bases, and 10 bases separated the two germline ends. This CDR3 contains 11 residues.

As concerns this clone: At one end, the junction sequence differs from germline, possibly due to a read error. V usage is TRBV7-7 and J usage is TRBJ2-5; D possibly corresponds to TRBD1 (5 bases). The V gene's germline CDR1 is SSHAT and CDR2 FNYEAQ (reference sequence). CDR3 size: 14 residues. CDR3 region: CASTLDLQGGTQYF. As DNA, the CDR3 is TGTGCTAGCACCCTCGACCTCCAGGGTGGGACCCAGTACTTC.

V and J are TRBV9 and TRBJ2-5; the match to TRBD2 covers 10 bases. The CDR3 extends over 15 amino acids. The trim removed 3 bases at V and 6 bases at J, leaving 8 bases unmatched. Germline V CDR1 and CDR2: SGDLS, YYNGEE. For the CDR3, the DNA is TGTGCCAGCAGCGCCCTGGTAGCGGGAGGACAGACCCAGTACTTC. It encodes CASSALVAGGQTQYF.

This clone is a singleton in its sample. The chain's CDR3 is CASSPPQGVDGYTF. CDR3 bases: TGTGCCAGCAGTCCCCCACAGGGAGTGGATGGCTACACCTTC. The J gene is TRBJ1-2, the V gene TRBV6-5; the D gene is possibly TRBD1 (6 bases). Trimming took 5 bases from V and 6 from J, leaving 16 bases between them. The germline CDR1 and CDR2 sequences are MNHEY and SVGAGI. The CDR3 is 14 amino acids.

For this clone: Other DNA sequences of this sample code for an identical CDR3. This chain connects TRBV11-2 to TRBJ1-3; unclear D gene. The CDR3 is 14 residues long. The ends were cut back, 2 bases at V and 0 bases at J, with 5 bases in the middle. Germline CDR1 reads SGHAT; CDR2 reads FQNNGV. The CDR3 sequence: CASSLTVSGNTIYF. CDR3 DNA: TGTGCCAGCAGCTTAACAGTCTCTGGAAACACCATATATTTT.

The CDR3 spells CASGLPVGGITGNTIYF. The CDR3 nucleotides are TGTGCTAGTGGTTTGCCAGTGGGGGGGATTACTGGAAACACCATATATTTT. The genes are TRBV12-5 and TRBJ1-3; D is perhaps TRBD1 (5 bases). Germline assignment: CDR1 LGHNT and CDR2 FRNRAP. CDR3 length equals 17 residues. Trimming took off 2 bases at V and 2 bases at J, with 16 bases between the two ends.

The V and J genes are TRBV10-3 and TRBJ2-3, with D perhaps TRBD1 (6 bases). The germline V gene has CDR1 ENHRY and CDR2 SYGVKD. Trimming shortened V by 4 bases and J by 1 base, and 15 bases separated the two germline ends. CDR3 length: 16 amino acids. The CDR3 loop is CAISVGHKGGTDTQYF. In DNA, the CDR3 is TGTGCCATCAGTGTGGGACACAAAGGGGGCACAGATACGCAGTATTTT.

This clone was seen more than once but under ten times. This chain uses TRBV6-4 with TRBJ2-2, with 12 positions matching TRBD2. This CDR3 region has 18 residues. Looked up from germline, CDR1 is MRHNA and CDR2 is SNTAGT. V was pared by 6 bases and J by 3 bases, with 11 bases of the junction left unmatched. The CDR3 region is CASSGSRRLAGDTGELFF. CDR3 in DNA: TGTGCCAGCAGCGGATCAAGGCGACTAGCGGGGGACACCGGGGAGCTGTTTTTT.

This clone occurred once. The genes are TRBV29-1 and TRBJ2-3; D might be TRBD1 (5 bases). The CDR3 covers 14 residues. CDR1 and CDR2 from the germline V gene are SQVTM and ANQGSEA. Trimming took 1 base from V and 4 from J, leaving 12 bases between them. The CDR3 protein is CSVEGQGEPDTQYF. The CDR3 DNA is TGCAGCGTTGAAGGGCAGGGCGAGCCAGATACGCAGTATTTT.

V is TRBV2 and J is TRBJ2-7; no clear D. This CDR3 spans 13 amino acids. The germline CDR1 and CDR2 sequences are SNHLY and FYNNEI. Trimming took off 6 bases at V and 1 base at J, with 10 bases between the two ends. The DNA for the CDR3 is TGTGCCAGCAGAGTGGCAGGTTCCTACGAGCAGTACTTC. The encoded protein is CASRVAGSYEQYF.

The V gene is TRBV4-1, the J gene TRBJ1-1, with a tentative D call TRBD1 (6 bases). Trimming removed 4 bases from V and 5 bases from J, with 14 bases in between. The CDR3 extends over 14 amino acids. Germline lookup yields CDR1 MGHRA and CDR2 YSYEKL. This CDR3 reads CASSPGLQGTEAFF. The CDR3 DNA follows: TGCGCCAGCAGCCCGGGCCTTCAGGGGACTGAAGCTTTCTTT.

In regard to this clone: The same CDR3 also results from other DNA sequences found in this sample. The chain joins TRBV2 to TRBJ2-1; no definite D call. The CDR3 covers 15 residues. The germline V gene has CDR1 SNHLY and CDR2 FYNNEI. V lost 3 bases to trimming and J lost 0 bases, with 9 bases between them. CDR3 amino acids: CASSDSRNSYNEQFF. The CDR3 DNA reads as TGTGCCAGCAGTGACTCGCGCAACTCCTACAATGAGCAGTTCTTC.

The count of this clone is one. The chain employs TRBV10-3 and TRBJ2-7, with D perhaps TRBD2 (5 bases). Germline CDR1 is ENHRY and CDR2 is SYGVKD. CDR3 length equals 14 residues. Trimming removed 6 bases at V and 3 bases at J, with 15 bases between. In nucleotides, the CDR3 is TGTGCCATCAGCGACCGGGAAGTGAACTACGAGCAGTACTTC. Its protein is CAISDREVNYEQYF.

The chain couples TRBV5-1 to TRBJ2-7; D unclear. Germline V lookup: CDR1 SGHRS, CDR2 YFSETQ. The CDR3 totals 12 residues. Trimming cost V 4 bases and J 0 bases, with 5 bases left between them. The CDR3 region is CASSPPSYEQYF. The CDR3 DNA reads TGCGCCAGCAGCCCTCCCTCCTACGAGCAGTACTTC.

This CDR3 reads CAWSWGRTDTQYF. CDR3 sequence (DNA): TGTGCCTGGAGCTGGGGGCGAACAGATACGCAGTATTTT. The chain combines TRBV30 with TRBJ2-3; a weak D match, TRBD1 (6 bases). V lost 3 bases and J lost 3, with 10 bases in between. This CDR3 spans 13 amino acids. In germline, CDR1 is GTSNPN, CDR2 SVGIG (reference sequence).

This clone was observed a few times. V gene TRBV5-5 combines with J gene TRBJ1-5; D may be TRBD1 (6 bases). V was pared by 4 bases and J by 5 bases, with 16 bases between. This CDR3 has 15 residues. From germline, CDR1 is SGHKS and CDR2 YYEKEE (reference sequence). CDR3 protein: CASSLGQPYDQPQHF. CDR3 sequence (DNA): TGTGCCAGCAGCCTAGGACAGCCTTACGATCAGCCCCAGCATTTT.

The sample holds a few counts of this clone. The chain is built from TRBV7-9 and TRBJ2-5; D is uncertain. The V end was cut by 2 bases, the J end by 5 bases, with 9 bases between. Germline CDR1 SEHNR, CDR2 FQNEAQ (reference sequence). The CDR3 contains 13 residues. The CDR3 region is CASSLIFRETQYF. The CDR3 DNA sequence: TGTGCCAGCAGCTTAATTTTTCGGGAGACCCAGTACTTC.

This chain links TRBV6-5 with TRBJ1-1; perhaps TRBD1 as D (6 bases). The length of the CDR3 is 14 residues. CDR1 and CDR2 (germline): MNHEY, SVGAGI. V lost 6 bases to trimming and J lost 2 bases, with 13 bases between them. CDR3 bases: TGTGCCAGCAGAGCGGGACACCACAACACTGAAGCTTTCTTT. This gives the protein CASRAGHHNTEAFF.